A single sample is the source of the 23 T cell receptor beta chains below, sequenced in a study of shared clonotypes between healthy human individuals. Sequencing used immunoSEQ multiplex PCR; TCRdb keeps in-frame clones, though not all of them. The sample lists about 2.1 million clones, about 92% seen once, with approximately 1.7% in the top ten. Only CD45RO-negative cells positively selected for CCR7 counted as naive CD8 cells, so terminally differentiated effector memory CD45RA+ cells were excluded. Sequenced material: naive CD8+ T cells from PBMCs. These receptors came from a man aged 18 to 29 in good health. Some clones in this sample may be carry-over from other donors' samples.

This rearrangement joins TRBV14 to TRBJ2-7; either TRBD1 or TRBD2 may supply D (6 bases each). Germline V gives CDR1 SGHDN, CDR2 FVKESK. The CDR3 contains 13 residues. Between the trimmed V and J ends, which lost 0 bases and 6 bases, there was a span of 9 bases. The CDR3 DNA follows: TGTGCCAGCAGCCAAGATCGGGGGCTCGAGCAGTACTTC. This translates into CASSQDRGLEQYF.

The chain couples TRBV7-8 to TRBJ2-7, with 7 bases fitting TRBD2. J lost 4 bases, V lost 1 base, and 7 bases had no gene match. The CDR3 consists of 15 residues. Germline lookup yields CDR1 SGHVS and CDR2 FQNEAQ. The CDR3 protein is CASSLVGGGVYEQYF. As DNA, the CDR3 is TGTGCCAGCAGCTTAGTCGGGGGAGGGGTATACGAGCAGTACTTC.

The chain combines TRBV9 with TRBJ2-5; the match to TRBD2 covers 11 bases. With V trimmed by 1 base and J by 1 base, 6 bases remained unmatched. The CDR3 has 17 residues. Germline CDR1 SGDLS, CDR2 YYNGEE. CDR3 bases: TGTGCCAGCAGCGTACCTAACCTAGCGGGAGGCCAAGAGACCCAGTACTTC. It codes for CASSVPNLAGGQETQYF.

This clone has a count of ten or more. The CDR3 sequence is CASSVTAGTYNEQFF. The CDR3 DNA follows: TGTGCCAGCAGTGTCACAGCGGGAACTTACAATGAGCAGTTCTTC. The chain joins TRBV6-4 to TRBJ2-1; 7 nucleotides match TRBD2. Looked up from germline, CDR1 is MRHNA and CDR2 is SNTAGT. With 4 bases clipped from V and 4 bases from J, the junction kept 7 bases outside the gene matches. CDR3 length: 15 residues.

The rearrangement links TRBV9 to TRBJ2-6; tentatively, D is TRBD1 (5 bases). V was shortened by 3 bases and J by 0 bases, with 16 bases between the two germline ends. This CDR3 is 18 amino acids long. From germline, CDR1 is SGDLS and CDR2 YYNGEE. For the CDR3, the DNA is TGTGCCAGCAGCGCCGACAGTAGGATGGTCTCTGGGGCCAACGTCCTGACTTTC. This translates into CASSADSRMVSGANVLTF. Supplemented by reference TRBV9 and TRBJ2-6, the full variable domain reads DSGVTQTPKHLITATGQRVTLRCSPRSGDLSVYWYQQSLDQGLQFLIQYYNGEERAKGNILERFSAQQFPDLHSELNLSSLELGDSALYFCASSADSRMVSGANVLTFGAGSRLTVL.

In DNA, the CDR3 is TGTGCCAGCAGTCCAAACTTGGACAGACAATACTATGGCTACACCTTC. Amino acid sequence: CASSPNLDRQYYGYTF. The chain uses TRBV28 and TRBJ1-2; possible D gene TRBD1, 6 bases. V was cut by 5 bases and J by 3 bases, with 19 bases left in between. The length of the CDR3 is 16 residues. From germline, CDR1 is MDHEN and CDR2 SYDVKM.

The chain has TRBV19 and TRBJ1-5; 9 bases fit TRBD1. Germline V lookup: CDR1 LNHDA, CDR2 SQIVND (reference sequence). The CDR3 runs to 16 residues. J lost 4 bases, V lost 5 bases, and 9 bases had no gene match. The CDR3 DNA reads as TGTGCCAGTAGTCAGGACAGGGGATGGGGGAATCAGCCCCAGCATTTT. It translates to CASSQDRGWGNQPQHF.

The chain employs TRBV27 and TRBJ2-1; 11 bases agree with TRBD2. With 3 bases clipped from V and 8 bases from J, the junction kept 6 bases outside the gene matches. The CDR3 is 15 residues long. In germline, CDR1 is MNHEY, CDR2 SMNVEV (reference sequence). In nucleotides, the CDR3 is TGTGCCAGCAGTTTCCGGCTAGCGGGAGGCGATGAGCAGTTCTTC. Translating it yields CASSFRLAGGDEQFF.

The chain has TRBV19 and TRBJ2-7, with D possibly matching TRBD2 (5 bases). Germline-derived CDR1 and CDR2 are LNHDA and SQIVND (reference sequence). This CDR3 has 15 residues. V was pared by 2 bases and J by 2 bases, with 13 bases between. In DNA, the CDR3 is TGTGCCAGTAGTATATCCCTAGCATCGACCTACGAGCAGTACTTC. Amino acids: CASSISLASTYEQYF. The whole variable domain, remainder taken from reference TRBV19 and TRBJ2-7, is DGGITQSPKYLFRKEGQNVTLSCEQNLNHDAMYWYRQDPGQGLRLIYYSQIVNDFQKGDIAEGYSVSREKKESFPLTVTSAQKNPTAFYLCASSISLASTYEQYFGPGTRLTVT.

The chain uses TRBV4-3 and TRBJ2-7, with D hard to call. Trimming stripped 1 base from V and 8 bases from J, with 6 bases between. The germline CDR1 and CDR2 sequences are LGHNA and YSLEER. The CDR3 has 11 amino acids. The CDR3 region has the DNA TGCGCCAGCAGCCAAGGGGGAAAGCAGTACTTC. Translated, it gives CASSQGGKQYF.

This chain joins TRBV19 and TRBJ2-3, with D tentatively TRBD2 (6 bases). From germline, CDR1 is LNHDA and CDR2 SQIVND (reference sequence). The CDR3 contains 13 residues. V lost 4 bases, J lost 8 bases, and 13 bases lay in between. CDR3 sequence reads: CASSTPTSGTQYF. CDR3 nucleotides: TGTGCCAGTAGTACCCCGACTAGTGGTACGCAGTATTTT. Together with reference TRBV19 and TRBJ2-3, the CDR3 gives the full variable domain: DGGITQSPKYLFRKEGQNVTLSCEQNLNHDAMYWYRQDPGQGLRLIYYSQIVNDFQKGDIAEGYSVSREKKESFPLTVTSAQKNPTAFYLCASSTPTSGTQYFGPGTRLTVL.

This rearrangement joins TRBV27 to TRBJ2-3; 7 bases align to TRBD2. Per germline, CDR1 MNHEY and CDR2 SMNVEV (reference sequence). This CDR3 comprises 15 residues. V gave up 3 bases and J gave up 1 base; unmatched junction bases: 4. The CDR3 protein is CASSFIAGGTDTQYF. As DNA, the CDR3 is TGTGCCAGCAGTTTTATTGCGGGAGGCACAGATACGCAGTATTTT.

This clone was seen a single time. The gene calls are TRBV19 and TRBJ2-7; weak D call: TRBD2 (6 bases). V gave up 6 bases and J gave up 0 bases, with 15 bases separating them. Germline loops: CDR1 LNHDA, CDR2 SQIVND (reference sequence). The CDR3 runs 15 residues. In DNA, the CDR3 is TGTGCCAGTAGGAGCCGGGACTCCCACTCCTACGAGCAGTACTTC. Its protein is CASRSRDSHSYEQYF.

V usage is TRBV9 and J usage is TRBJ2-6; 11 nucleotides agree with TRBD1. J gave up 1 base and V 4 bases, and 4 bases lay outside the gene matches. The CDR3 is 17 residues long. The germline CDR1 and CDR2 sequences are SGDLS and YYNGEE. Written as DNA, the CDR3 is TGTGCCAGCAGCCTCGGGACAGGGGGATCTGGGGCCAACGTCCTGACTTTC. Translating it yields CASSLGTGGSGANVLTF.

The CDR3 is CASSDSPAGYSYEQYF. The CDR3, as DNA: TGTGCCAGCAGCGACTCCCCCGCAGGATACTCCTACGAGCAGTACTTC. The chain has TRBV13 and TRBJ2-7; unclear D gene. V lost 5 bases, J lost 0 bases, and 17 bases lay in between. This CDR3 has 16 amino acids. In germline, CDR1 is PRHDT, CDR2 FYEKMQ (reference sequence).

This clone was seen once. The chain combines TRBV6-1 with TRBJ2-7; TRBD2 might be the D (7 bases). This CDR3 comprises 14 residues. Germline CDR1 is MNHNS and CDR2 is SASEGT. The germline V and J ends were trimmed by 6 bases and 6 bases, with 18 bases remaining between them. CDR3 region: CASRRGGDRAEQYF. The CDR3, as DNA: TGTGCCAGCAGGAGGGGGGGAGACCGGGCCGAGCAGTACTTC.

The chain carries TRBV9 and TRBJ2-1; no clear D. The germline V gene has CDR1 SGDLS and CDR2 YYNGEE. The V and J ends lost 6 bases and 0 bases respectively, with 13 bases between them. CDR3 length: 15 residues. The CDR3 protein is CASTTRASSYNEQFF. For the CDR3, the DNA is TGTGCCAGCACCACCCGTGCATCCTCCTACAATGAGCAGTTCTTC.

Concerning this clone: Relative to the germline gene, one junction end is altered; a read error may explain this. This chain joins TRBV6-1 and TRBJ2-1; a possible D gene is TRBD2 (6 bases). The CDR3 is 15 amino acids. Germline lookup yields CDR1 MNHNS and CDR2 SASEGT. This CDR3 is CASGLSGASYNEQFF. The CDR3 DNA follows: TGCGCCAGCGGACTTAGCGGAGCCTCCTACAATGAGCAGTTCTTC.

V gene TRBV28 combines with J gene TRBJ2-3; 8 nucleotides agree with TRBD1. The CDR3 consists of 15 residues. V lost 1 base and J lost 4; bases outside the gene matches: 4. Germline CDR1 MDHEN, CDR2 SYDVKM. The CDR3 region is CASSLFTGGADTQYF. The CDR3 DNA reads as TGTGCCAGCAGTTTATTCACAGGGGGAGCAGATACGCAGTATTTT.

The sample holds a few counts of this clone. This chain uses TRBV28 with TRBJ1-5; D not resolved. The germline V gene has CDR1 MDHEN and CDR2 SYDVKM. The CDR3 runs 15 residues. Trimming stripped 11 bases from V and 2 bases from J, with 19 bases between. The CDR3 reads CASILDISGNQPQHF. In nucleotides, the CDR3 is TGTGCCTCTATTCTCGACATTTCTGGCAATCAGCCCCAGCATTTT.

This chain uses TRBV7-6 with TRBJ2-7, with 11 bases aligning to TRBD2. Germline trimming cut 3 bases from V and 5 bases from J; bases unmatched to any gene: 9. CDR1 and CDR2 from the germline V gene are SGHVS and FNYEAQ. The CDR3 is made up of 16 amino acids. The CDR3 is CASSLGWGLAANEQYF. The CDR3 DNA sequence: TGTGCCAGCAGCTTGGGGTGGGGACTAGCGGCCAACGAGCAGTACTTC. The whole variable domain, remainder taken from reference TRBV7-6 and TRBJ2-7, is GAGVSQSPRYKVTKRGQDVALRCDPISGHVSLYWYRQALGQGPEFLTYFNYEAQQDKSGLPNDRFSAERPEGSISTLTIQRTEQRDSAMYRCASSLGWGLAANEQYFGPGTRLTVT.

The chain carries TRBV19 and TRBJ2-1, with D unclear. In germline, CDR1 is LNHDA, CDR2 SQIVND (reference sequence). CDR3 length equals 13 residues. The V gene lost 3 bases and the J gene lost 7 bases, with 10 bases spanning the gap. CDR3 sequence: CASSMGLRNEQFF. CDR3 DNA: TGTGCCAGTAGTATGGGCTTACGGAATGAGCAGTTCTTC.

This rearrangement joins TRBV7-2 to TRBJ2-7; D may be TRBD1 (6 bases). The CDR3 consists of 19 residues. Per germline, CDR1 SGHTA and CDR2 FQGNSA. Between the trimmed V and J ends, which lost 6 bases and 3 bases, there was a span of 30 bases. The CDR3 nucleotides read TGTGCCAGCAGTCGATTTAATCCGGACAGCATTATACCCTACTACGAGCAGTACTTC. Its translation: CASSRFNPDSIIPYYEQYF.